The clone carrying this T cell receptor beta chain appeared many times. The CDR3 is made up of 12 amino acids. V was cut by 6 bases and J by 4 bases, with 9 bases left in between. This sample is part of a study of early T cells in non-severe SARS-CoV-2 infection. Whole-study context: The chains were unpaired, and the sequenced material was bulk RNA from unsorted whole blood.

Attachment of unique molecular identifiers was made to individual cDNA molecules. TCRdb ran MiXCR on the 5' RACE reads and lists one entry per CDR3 protein. This sample carries some 96,000 distinct CDR3 sequences, about 12% of them seen once, and the ten largest clones take 2% to 2.5%. The V gene is TRBV12-3 or TRBV12-4, the J gene TRBJ1-1; TRBD1 might be the D (6 bases). This TCR was sampled from an adult who was a healthcare worker with PCR-confirmed SARS-CoV-2 infection or an uninfected control (not recorded which). Sequencing was carried out using whole blood. CDR3 in amino acids: CASSSDSTEAFF. CDR3 sequence (DNA): TGTGCCAGCAGCTCGGACAGCACTGAAGCTTTCTTT.